The next 2 T cell receptor beta chains were all read from a single sample in a study of PD-1 blockade in mismatch repair-deficient tumors. Libraries were prepared by immunoSEQ multiplex PCR; TCRdb keeps only in-frame clonotypes and omits some of them. The sample comprises around 23,000 clones, 75% to 85% of which are singletons, and around 21% rests with the top ten. The sequencing used peripheral blood, collected 12 weeks after starting pembrolizumab. These TCRs come from an adult with mismatch repair-deficient cancer.

The V call is TRBV6-4, the J call TRBJ2-3; 8 bases align to TRBD2. The junction had 12 bases not matched to a gene; V was cut back by 4 bases and J by 0 bases. Germline V gene data show CDR1 as MRHNA and CDR2 as SNTAGT. The CDR3 covers 18 residues. The CDR3 loop reads CASSAPDWSGSSTDTQYF. Here the CDR3 DNA reads TGTGCCAGCAGTGCCCCCGACTGGAGCGGGAGTAGCACAGATACGCAGTATTTT.

This clone was detected only a few times. V usage is TRBV5-4 and J usage is TRBJ1-2, with D unclear. CDR3 length: 13 residues. The V and J ends lost 2 bases and 5 bases respectively, with 10 bases between them. In germline, CDR1 is SGHNT, CDR2 YYREEE (reference sequence). As DNA, the CDR3 is TGTGCCAGCAGCTTCGGGGAGAAGTATGGCTACACCTTC. This translates into CASSFGEKYGYTF. Full variable domain (remainder filled in from reference TRBV5-4 and TRBJ1-2): ETGVTQSPTHLIKTRGQQVTLRCSSQSGHNTVSWYQQALGQGPQFIFQYYREEENGRGNFPPRFSGLQFPNYSSELNVNALELDDSALYLCASSFGEKYGYTFGSGTRLTVV.